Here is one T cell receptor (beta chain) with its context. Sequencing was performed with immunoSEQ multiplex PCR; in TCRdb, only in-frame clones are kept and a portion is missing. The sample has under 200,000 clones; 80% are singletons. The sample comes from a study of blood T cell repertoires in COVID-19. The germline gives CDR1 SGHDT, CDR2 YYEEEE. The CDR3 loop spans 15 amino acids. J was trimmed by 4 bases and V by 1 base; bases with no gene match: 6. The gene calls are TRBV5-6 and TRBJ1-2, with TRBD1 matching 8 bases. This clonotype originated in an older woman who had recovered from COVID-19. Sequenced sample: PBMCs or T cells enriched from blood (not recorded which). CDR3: CASSLPQGVSYGYTF. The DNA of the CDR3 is TGTGCCAGCAGCTTGCCACAGGGGGTGAGCTATGGCTACACCTTC.